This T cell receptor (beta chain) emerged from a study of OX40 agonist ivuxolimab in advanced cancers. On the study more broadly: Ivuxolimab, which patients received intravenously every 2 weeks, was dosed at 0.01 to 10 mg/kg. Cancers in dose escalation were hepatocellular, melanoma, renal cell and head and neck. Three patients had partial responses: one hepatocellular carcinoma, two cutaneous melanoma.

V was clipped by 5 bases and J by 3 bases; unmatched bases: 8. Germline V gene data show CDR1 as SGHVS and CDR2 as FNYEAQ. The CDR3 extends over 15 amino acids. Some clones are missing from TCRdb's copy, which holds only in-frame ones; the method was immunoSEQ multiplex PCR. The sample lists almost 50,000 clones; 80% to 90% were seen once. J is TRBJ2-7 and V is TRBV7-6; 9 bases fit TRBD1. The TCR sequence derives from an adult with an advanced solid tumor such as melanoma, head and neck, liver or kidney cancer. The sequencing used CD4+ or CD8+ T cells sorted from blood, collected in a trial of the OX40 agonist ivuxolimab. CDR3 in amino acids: CASSPGTGNIYEQYF. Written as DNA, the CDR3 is TGTGCCAGCAGCCCGGGGACAGGGAACATCTACGAGCAGTACTTC.